This T cell receptor (beta chain) was retrieved from a study of blood T cell repertoires in COVID-19. For the study at large: In each case, the material was cDNA or gDNA derived from T cells, B-cell-depleted T cells, or PBMCs.

With 8 bases clipped from V and 5 bases from J, the junction kept 6 bases outside the gene matches. CDR3 size: 12 residues. Looked up from germline, CDR1 is GTSNPN and CDR2 is SVGIG (reference sequence). The table came from immunoSEQ multiplex PCR; TCRdb's copy has only in-frame clones and leaves some out. The sample shows 250,000 to 350,000 clones, roughly 87% of them seen only once. This sequence joins TRBV30 and TRBJ1-2, with TRBD1 identical over 9 bases. Sequencing input: peripheral blood. This sequence originates from a woman aged 45 to 65 who had recovered from COVID-19. CDR3 nucleotides: TGTGCCGAGGGGACAGGGAGTTATGGCTACACCTTC. Residues: CAEGTGSYGYTF.